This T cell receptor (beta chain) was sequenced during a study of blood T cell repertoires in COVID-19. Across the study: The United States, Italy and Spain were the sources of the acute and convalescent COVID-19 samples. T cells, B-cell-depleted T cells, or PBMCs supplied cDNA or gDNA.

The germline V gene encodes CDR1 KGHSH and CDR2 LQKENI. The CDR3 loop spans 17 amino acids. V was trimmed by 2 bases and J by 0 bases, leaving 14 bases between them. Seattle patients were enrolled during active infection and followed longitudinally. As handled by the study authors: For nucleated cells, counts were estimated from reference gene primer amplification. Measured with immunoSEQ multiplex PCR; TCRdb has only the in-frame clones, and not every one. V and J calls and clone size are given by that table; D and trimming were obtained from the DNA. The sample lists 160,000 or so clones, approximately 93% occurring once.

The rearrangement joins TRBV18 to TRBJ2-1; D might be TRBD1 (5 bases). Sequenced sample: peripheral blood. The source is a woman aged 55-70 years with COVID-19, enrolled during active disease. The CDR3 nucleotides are TGTGCCAGCTCACCAAACCCAGGGTCGAGCTCCTACAATGAGCAGTTCTTC. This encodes CASSPNPGSSSYNEQFF.